Listed below are T cell receptor beta chains from one sample, sequenced in a study of control samples from healthy donors and cancer patients. Generated by immunoSEQ multiplex PCR, the TCRdb table keeps only in-frame clones and is missing some. The sample consists of about 150,000 clones, roughly nine tenths of them appearing once. The sequenced sample consisted of blood. These receptors all come from a woman aged 25 to 39 in good health. The CDR3 runs from the conserved cysteine through the conserved F or W. D genes are given only for firm matches. Rows may omit the clone size; those that give it use once, few, many or a size class.

size	V	D	J	CDR3	DNA
-	TRBV4-3	-	TRBJ2-5	CASSQELIETQYF	TGCGCCAGCAGCCAAGAACTTATCGAGACCCAGTACTTC
once	TRBV7-2	TRBD2	TRBJ2-1	CASSLVGTSGTVNEQFF	TGTGCCAGCAGCTTAGTTGGGACTAGCGGGACTGTCAATGAGCAGTTCTTC
-	TRBV5-1	-	TRBJ2-5	CASSLGQERATQYF	TGCGCCAGCAGCTTGGGCCAGGAGAGGGCGACCCAGTACTTC
-	TRBV16	-	TRBJ2-1	CASSQSGTGGNEQFF	TGTGCCAGCAGCCAATCAGGGACTGGGGGCAATGAGCAGTTCTTC
-	TRBV29-1	-	TRBJ1-1	CSVTGHLNTEAFF	TGCAGCGTTACGGGACACCTGAACACTGAAGCTTTCTTT
-	TRBV5-4	TRBD1	TRBJ1-2	CASSLPPGQGYGYTF	TGTGCCAGCAGCTTGCCTCCGGGACAGGGCTATGGCTACACCTTC
-	TRBV5-6	-	TRBJ1-6	CASSDGLLSSYNSPLHF	TGTGCCAGCAGCGACGGACTTCTCAGCTCCTATAATTCACCCCTCCACTTT
-	TRBV6-5	TRBD1	TRBJ2-5	CASSSRLTGGSWTQYF	TGTGCCAGCAGTTCCCGGCTAACAGGGGGCTCGTGGACCCAGTACTTC
-	TRBV27	TRBD1	TRBJ2-3	CAGSFFPGQGARDTQYF	TGTGCCGGCAGTTTCTTCCCGGGACAGGGGGCGCGAGATACGCAGTATTTT
-	TRBV19	TRBD2	TRBJ2-1	CASAGLAGEWNEQFF	TGTGCCAGTGCGGGACTAGCGGGAGAGTGGAATGAGCAGTTCTTC
once	TRBV7-2	TRBD2	TRBJ2-3	CASSPAAGGPSTDTQYF	TGTGCCAGCAGCCCAGCAGCGGGAGGGCCCAGCACAGATACGCAGTATTTT
-	TRBV23-1	TRBD1	TRBJ1-6	CASGPDRGAYNSPLHF	TGCGCCAGCGGGCCGGACAGGGGAGCCTATAATTCACCCCTCCACTTT
-	TRBV24-1	TRBD2	TRBJ2-1	CATSDPGLAGGEQFF	TGTGCCACCAGTGACCCGGGACTAGCGGGCGGTGAGCAGTTCTTC
-	TRBV27	-	TRBJ1-6	CASSLWGQGSNSPLHF	TGTGCCAGCAGTTTATGGGGCCAGGGGAGTAATTCACCCCTCCACTTT
-	TRBV6-8	-	TRBJ2-3	CASSYDSGTDTQYF	TGTGCCAGCAGCTACGACTCTGGCACAGATACGCAGTATTTT
-	TRBV19	-	TRBJ2-7	CASSMASGLGYEQYF	TGTGCCAGTAGTATGGCTTCGGGTTTGGGCTACGAGCAGTACTTC
-	TRBV10-3	-	TRBJ1-1	CAISEPGRGADTEAFF	TGTGCCATCAGTGAGCCCGGGCGGGGCGCGGACACTGAAGCTTTCTTT
-	TRBV11-2	-	TRBJ1-3	CASSLTPNSGNTIYF	TGTGCCAGCAGCTTGACACCCAACTCTGGAAACACCATATATTTT
-	TRBV15	-	TRBJ2-2	CATSREYSRNTGELFF	TGTGCCACCAGCAGAGAGTACTCTAGAAACACCGGGGAGCTGTTTTTT
-	TRBV29-1	-	TRBJ2-7	CSVEFGGNEQYF	TGCAGCGTTGAATTCGGCGGCAACGAGCAGTACTTC
-	TRBV5-1	TRBD2	TRBJ2-1	CASSPGLAGRDEQFF	TGCGCCAGCAGCCCTGGACTAGCGGGGCGGGATGAGCAGTTCTTC
-	TRBV7-6	TRBD1	TRBJ2-7	CASSPSGTGVTYEQYF	TGTGCCAGCAGCCCTAGTGGGACAGGGGTGACCTACGAGCAGTACTTC
few	TRBV25-1	-	TRBJ2-7	CASSEGTNRIYEQYF	TGTGCCAGCAGTGAAGGGACCAACAGGATCTACGAGCAGTACTTC
once	TRBV2	-	TRBJ1-4	CASSGGGEKLFF	TGTGCCAGCAGTGGGGGAGGCGAAAAACTGTTTTTT
-	TRBV7-2	-	TRBJ2-7	CASSVGQFDMYEQYF	TGTGCCAGCAGCGTCGGACAGTTTGATATGTACGAGCAGTACTTC
-	TRBV12-3/TRBV12-4	TRBD1	TRBJ1-2	CASSLATGDGYTF	TGTGCCAGCAGTTTAGCGACAGGGGATGGCTACACCTTC
-	TRBV4-1	-	TRBJ2-4	CASSPYNLAKNIQYF	TGCGCCAGCAGCCCTTACAACCTAGCCAAAAACATTCAGTACTTC
once	TRBV24-1	TRBD2	TRBJ2-5	CATSDTRREETQYF	TGTGCCACCAGTGATACAAGGCGGGAGGAGACCCAGTACTTC
-	TRBV11-1	TRBD2	TRBJ2-3	CASSSGDSGDTDTQYF	TGTGCCAGCAGCTCGGGGGATAGCGGGGACACAGATACGCAGTATTTT
-	TRBV7-8	-	TRBJ2-7	CASSFIMGTSYEQYF	TGTGCCAGCAGCTTTATAATGGGGACCTCCTACGAGCAGTACTTC
few	TRBV6-5	-	TRBJ1-5	CASTKQYNQPQHF	TGTGCCAGCACCAAACAGTACAATCAGCCCCAGCATTTT
-	TRBV27	-	TRBJ1-4	CASSLGGGAGEKLFF	TGTGCCAGCAGTTTAGGGGGGGGCGCTGGTGAAAAACTGTTTTTT
-	TRBV5-1	-	TRBJ2-1	CASSFRTSSYNEQFF	TGCGCCAGCAGCTTCAGGACGAGCTCCTACAATGAGCAGTTCTTC
-	TRBV5-8	TRBD2	TRBJ2-3	CASGGGAGARADTQYF	TGTGCCAGCGGCGGCGGGGCGGGAGCCCGGGCAGATACGCAGTATTTT
-	TRBV19	-	TRBJ1-1	CASSPGTRNTEAFF	TGTGCCAGTAGCCCCGGGACAAGGAACACTGAAGCTTTCTTT
-	TRBV4-1	TRBD1	TRBJ2-2	CASSVGTGGHSNTGELFF	TGCGCCAGCAGCGTTGGGACAGGAGGTCACTCGAACACCGGGGAGCTGTTTTTT
-	TRBV27	TRBD2	TRBJ2-1	CASGNLLAGPYNEQFF	TGTGCCAGCGGGAACCTACTAGCGGGCCCATACAATGAGCAGTTCTTC
-	TRBV18	TRBD2	TRBJ2-3	CASSDRFGEGLAGLTDTQYF	TGTGCCAGCTCGGACCGCTTCGGGGAGGGACTAGCGGGTCTCACAGATACGCAGTATTTT
-	TRBV15	-	TRBJ2-7	CATSRAGTSYEQYF	TGTGCCACCAGCAGAGCCGGGACTTCCTACGAGCAGTACTTC
-	TRBV12-3/TRBV12-4	-	TRBJ2-4	CASSSAWDIQYF	TGTGCCAGCAGTTCGGCCTGGGACATTCAGTACTTC
-	TRBV5-4	TRBD2	TRBJ2-3	CASSLAGAGRADTQYF	TGTGCCAGCAGCTTGGCTGGAGCGGGAAGGGCAGATACGCAGTATTTT
-	TRBV28	TRBD2	TRBJ2-1	CASSRRTSGSLNEQFF	TGTGCCAGCAGCCGTAGGACTAGCGGGAGTCTCAATGAGCAGTTCTTC
-	TRBV2	-	TRBJ2-7	CASSILQGKLEHEQYF	TGTGCCAGCAGTATCCTCCAAGGGAAGCTAGAGCACGAGCAGTACTTC
-	TRBV30	-	TRBJ2-5	CAWSVYRDRRTQYF	TGTGCCTGGAGTGTATATCGTGACCGCCGGACCCAGTACTTC
-	TRBV10-3	TRBD2	TRBJ2-7	CAISERGPGTSGSLAYEQYF	TGTGCCATCAGTGAACGCGGTCCCGGGACTAGCGGGAGTCTAGCCTACGAGCAGTACTTC
-	TRBV18	TRBD1	TRBJ1-2	CASSPDRDHGYTF	TGTGCCAGCTCACCTGACAGGGATCATGGCTACACCTTC
few	TRBV19	TRBD1	TRBJ1-4	CASSSRTGGNEKLFF	TGTGCCAGTAGTAGTCGAACAGGGGGGAATGAAAAACTGTTTTTT
-	TRBV4-1	TRBD1	TRBJ2-7	CASSQEQGTYEQYF	TGCGCCAGCAGCCAAGAACAGGGGACCTACGAGCAGTACTTC
-	TRBV24-1	-	TRBJ1-5	CATSEAGLGNQPQHF	TGTGCCACCAGTGAAGCAGGGTTAGGCAATCAGCCCCAGCATTTT
-	TRBV7-9	-	TRBJ1-6	CASSSGMASRSPLHF	TGTGCCAGCAGCTCGGGTATGGCGAGTAGGTCACCCCTCCACTTT
-	TRBV6-4	-	TRBJ1-2	CASSPSSGDFGGYTF	TGTGCCAGCAGCCCCTCGTCGGGGGACTTCGGTGGCTACACCTTC
-	TRBV19	-	TRBJ2-5	CASQEAGTQETQYF	TGTGCCAGTCAAGAGGCAGGAACTCAAGAGACCCAGTACTTC
-	TRBV6-5	TRBD1	TRBJ1-5	CASSYRDRQNQPQHF	TGTGCCAGCAGCTACCGGGACAGACAGAATCAGCCCCAGCATTTT
few	TRBV3-1/TRBV3-2	-	TRBJ1-5	CASSRGGANQPQHF	TGTGCCAGCAGCCGAGGGGGGGCCAATCAGCCCCAGCATTTT
-	TRBV6-5	TRBD1	TRBJ1-5	CASIRGTGDNQPQHF	TGTGCCAGCATCCGGGGGACAGGGGATAATCAGCCCCAGCATTTT
-	TRBV7-2	-	TRBJ2-1	CASSLERSYNEQFF	TGTGCCAGCAGCTTAGAAAGGTCCTACAATGAGCAGTTCTTC
-	TRBV3-1/TRBV3-2	-	TRBJ2-7	CASSQGDSGLQAGLAIYEQYF	TGTGCCAGCAGCCAAGGTGATTCGGGGCTACAGGCCGGCTTAGCTATCTACGAGCAGTACTTC
-	TRBV18	-	TRBJ1-5	CASSPGVGTWPQHF	TGTGCCAGCTCACCGGGGGTGGGGACGTGGCCCCAGCATTTT
-	TRBV19	TRBD2	TRBJ2-7	CASSITGTSGSRNEQYF	TGTGCCAGTAGTATCACGGGGACTAGCGGGAGTCGCAACGAGCAGTACTTC
-	TRBV5-5	-	TRBJ1-4	CASSFPTGLNEKLFF	TGTGCCAGCAGCTTTCCGACAGGACTGAATGAAAAACTGTTTTTT